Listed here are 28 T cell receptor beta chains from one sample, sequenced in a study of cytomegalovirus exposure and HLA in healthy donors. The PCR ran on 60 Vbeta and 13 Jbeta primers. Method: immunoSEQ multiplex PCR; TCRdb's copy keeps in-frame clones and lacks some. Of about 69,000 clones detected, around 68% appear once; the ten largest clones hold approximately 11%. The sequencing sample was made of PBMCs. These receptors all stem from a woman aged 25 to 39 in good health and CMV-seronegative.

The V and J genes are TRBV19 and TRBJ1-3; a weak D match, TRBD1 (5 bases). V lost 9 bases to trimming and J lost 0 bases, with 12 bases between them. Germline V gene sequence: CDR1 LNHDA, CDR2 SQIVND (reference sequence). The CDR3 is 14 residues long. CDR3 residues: CASDSHLSGNTIYF. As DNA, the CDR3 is TGTGCCAGCGACAGCCACCTCTCTGGAAACACCATATATTTT.

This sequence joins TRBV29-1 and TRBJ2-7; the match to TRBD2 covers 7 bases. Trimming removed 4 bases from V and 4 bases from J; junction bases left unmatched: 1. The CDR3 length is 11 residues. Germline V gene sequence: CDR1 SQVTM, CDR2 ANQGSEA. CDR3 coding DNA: TGCAGCGTTGGACTAGCTTACGAGCAGTACTTC. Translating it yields CSVGLAYEQYF.

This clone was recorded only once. The CDR3: CASSLDGSGANVLTF. CDR3 DNA sequence: TGCGCCAGCAGCTTGGACGGCTCTGGGGCCAACGTCCTGACTTTC. V usage is TRBV5-1 and J usage is TRBJ2-6; D remains unclear. The V end lost 0 bases, the J end lost 0 bases, and 4 bases lay between the germline ends. This CDR3 is built from 15 residues. Per germline, CDR1 SGHRS and CDR2 YFSETQ.

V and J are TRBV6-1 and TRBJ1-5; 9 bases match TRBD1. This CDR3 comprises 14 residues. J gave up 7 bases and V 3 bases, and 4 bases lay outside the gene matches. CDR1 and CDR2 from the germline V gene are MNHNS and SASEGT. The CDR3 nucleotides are TGTGCCAGCAGTGACCTACAGGGGGCCCAGCCCCAGCATTTT. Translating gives CASSDLQGAQPQHF.

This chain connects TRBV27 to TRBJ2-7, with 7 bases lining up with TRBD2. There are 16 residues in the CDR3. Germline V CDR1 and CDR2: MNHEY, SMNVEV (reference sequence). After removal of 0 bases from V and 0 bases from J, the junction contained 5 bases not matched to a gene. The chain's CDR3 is CASSLSGRGFSYEQYF. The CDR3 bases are TGTGCCAGCAGTTTATCGGGGCGGGGGTTCTCCTACGAGCAGTACTTC.

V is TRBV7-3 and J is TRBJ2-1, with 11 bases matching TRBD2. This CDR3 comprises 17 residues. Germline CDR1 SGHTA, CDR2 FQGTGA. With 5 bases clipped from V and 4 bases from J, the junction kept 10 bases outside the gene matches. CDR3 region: CASSPKLTSGEYNEQFF. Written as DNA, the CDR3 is TGTGCCAGCAGCCCAAAACTGACTAGCGGGGAGTACAATGAGCAGTTCTTC.

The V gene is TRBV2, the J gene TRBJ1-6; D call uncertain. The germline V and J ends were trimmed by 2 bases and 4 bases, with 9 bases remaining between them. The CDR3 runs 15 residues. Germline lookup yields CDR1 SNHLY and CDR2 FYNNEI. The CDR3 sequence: CASSERVGYNSPLHF. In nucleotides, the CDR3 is TGTGCCAGCAGTGAACGGGTCGGGTATAATTCACCCCTCCACTTT.

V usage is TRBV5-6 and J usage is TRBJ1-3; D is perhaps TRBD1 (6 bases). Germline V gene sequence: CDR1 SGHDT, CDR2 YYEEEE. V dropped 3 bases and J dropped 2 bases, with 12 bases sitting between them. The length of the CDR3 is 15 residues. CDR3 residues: CASSSAGTTGNTIYF. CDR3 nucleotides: TGTGCCAGCAGCTCCGCCGGGACAACTGGAAACACCATATATTTT.

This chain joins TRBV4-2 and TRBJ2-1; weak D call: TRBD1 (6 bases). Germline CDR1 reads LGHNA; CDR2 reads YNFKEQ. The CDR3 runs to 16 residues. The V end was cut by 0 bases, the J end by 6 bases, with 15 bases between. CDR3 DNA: TGTGCCAGCAGCCAAGATCAGGGTAGGGGGAGCAATGAGCAGTTCTTC. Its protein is CASSQDQGRGSNEQFF.

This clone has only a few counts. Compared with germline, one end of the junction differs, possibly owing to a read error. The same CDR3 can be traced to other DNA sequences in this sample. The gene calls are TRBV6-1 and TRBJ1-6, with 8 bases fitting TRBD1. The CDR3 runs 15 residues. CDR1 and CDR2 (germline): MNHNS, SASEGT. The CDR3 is CASSAYQGANSPLHF. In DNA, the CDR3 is TGTGCAAGCAGTGCGTATCAGGGGGCAAATTCACCCCTCCACTTT.

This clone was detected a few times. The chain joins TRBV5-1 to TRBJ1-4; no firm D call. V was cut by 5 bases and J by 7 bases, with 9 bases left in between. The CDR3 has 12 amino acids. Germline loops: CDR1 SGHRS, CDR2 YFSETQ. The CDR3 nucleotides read TGCGCCAGCAGTCGCGACACTGAAAAACTGTTTTTT. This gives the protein CASSRDTEKLFF.

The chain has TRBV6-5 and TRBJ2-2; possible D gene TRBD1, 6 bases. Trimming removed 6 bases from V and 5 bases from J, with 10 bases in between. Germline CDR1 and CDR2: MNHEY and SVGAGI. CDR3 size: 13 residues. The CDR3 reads CASRTGETGELFF. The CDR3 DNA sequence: TGTGCCAGCAGGACAGGCGAGACCGGGGAGCTGTTTTTT.

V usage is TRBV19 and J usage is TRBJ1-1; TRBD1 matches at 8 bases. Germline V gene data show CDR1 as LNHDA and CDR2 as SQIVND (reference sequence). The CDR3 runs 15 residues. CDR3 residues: CAKASRGRRSTEAFF. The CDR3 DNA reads TGTGCAAAAGCCTCCAGGGGGCGTCGGAGCACTGAAGCTTTCTTT.

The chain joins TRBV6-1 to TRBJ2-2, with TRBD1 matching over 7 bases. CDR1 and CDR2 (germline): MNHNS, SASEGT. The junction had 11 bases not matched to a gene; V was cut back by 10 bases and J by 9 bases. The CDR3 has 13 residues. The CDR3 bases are TGTGCCACCCGACAGGGTGGGTACCGGGAGCTGTTTTTT. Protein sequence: CATRQGGYRELFF.

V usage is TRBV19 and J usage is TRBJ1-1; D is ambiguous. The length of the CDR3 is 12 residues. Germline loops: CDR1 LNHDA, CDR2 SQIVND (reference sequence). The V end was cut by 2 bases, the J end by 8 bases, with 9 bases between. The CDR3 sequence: CASSIPGAEAFF. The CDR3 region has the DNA TGTGCCAGTAGTATACCTGGAGCGGAAGCTTTCTTT. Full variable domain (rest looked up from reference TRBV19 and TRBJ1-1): DGGITQSPKYLFRKEGQNVTLSCEQNLNHDAMYWYRQDPGQGLRLIYYSQIVNDFQKGDIAEGYSVSREKKESFPLTVTSAQKNPTAFYLCASSIPGAEAFFGQGTRLTVV.

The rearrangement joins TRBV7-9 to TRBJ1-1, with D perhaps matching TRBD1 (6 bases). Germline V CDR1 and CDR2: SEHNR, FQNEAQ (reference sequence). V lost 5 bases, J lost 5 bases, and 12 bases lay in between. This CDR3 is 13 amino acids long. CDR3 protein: CASSRQRGTEAFF. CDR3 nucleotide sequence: TGTGCCAGCAGCCGACAAAGGGGGACTGAAGCTTTCTTT.

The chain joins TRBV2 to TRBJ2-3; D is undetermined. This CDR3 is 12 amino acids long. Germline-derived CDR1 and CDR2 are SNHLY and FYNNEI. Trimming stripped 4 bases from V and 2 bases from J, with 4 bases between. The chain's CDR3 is CASSAFTDTQYF. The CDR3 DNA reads TGTGCCAGCAGTGCTTTCACAGATACGCAGTATTTT.

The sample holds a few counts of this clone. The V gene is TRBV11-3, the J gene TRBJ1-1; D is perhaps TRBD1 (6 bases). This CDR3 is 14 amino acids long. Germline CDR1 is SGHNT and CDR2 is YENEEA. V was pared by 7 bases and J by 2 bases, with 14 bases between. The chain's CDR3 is CASTKGGPNTEAFF. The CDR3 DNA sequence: TGTGCCAGCACCAAAGGGGGTCCAAACACTGAAGCTTTCTTT.

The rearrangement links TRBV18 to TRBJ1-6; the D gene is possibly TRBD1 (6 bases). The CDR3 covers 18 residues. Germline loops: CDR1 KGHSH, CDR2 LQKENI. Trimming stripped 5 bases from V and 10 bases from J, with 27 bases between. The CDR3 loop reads CASSEVMGSGALASPLHF. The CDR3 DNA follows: TGTGCCAGCTCAGAGGTCATGGGATCAGGGGCACTTGCGTCACCCCTCCACTTT.

CDR3 sequence (DNA): TGTGCCAGCAGTGAATGGAGCGGGGGGGCCGGGGAGACCCAGTACTTC. Encoded protein: CASSEWSGGAGETQYF. V usage is TRBV25-1 and J usage is TRBJ2-5; 10 nucleotides align to TRBD2. Germline CDR1 reads MGHDK; CDR2 reads SYGVNS. The CDR3 is made up of 16 amino acids. V was clipped by 1 base and J by 5 bases; unmatched bases: 7.

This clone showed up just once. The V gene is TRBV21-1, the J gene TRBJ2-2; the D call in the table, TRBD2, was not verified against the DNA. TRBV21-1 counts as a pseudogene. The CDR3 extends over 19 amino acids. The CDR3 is CASSKIPRLSGRDLGVLFF. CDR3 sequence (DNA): TGTGCCAGCAGCAAAATCCCACGTCTTAGCGGGAGGGACCTCGGCGTGCTGTTTTTT.

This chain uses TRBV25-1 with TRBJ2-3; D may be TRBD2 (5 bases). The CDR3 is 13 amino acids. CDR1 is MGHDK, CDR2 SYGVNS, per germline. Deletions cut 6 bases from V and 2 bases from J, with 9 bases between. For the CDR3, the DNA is TGTGCCAGCAGGGACGGGAACACAGATACGCAGTATTTT. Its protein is CASRDGNTDTQYF.

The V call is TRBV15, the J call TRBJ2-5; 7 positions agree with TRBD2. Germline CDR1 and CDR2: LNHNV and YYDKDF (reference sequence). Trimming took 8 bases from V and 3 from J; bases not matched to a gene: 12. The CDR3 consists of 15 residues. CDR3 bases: TGTGCCACCCGCCGGAGATCGGGGGGAAAAGAGACCCAGTACTTC. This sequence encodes CATRRRSGGKETQYF.

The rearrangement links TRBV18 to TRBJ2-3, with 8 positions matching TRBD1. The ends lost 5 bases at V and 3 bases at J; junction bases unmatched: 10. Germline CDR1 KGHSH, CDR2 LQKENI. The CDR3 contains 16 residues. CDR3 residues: CASSTRTGQGTDTQYF. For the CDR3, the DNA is TGTGCCAGCTCAACCCGGACAGGGCAGGGAACAGATACGCAGTATTTT.

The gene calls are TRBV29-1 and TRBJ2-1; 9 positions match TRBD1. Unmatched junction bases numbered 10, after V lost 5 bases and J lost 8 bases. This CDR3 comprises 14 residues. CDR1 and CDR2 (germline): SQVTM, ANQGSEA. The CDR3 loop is CSVLGTGLLDEQFF. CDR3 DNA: TGCAGCGTTTTAGGGACAGGGTTATTGGATGAGCAGTTCTTC.

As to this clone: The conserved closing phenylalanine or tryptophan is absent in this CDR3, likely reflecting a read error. CDR3 loop: CASSSGPNQPQHV. The CDR3 coding sequence is TGCGCCAGCAGTAGCGGGCCCAATCAGCCCCAGCATGTT. The V and J genes are TRBV5-1 and TRBJ1-5, with D hard to call. CDR3 length: 13 amino acids. Germline loops: CDR1 SGHRS, CDR2 YFSETQ. The ends were cut back, 5 bases at V and 3 bases at J, with 9 bases in the middle.

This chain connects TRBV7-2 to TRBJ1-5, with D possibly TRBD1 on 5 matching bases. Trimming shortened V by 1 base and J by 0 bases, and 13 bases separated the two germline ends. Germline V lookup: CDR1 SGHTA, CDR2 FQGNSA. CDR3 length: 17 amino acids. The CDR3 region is CASSLDPGRISNQPQHF. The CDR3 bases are TGTGCCAGCAGCTTAGATCCAGGGCGGATTAGCAATCAGCCCCAGCATTTT.

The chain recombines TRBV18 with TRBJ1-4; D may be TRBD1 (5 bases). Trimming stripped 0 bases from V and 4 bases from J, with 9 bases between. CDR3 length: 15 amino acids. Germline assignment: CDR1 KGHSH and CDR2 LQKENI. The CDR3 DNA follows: TGTGCCAGCTCACCACCGGGGCCCGGTAATGAAAAACTGTTTTTT. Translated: CASSPPGPGNEKLFF.